A selection of T cell receptor beta chains follows, all from one sample in a study of blood T cells in healthy people across ages. Via MiXCR, TCRdb re-called the 5' RACE reads, giving one row per CDR3 protein. The table lists some 900,000 distinct CDR3 sequences, about 30% of them singletons. The specimen was blood. The receptors shown here come from an elderly woman in good health. The CDR3 runs from the conserved cysteine through the conserved F or W. D genes are given only for firm matches. Clone size is shown for a subset of rows, as once, few, many or a class of expanded clone.

D gene	V gene	CDR3 length	clone size	J gene	CDR3 protein	CDR3 DNA
NA	TRBV7-2	13	NA	TRBJ1-1	CASSLSADTEAFF	TGTGCCAGCAGCTTGTCGGCGGACACTGAAGCTTTCTTT
TRBD2	TRBV5-1	16	NA	TRBJ2-1	CASRRTSGLLYNEQFF	TGCGCCAGCAGACGGACTAGCGGGCTTTTGTACAATGAGCAGTTCTTC
NA	TRBV28	14	many	TRBJ2-4	CASKEGYGKNIQYF	TGTGCCAGCAAGGAAGGGTATGGCAAAAACATTCAGTACTTC
TRBD1	TRBV5-1	13	NA	TRBJ2-5	CASRQGTQETQYF	TGCGCCAGCAGACAGGGGACCCAAGAGACCCAGTACTTC
NA	TRBV5-1	12	many	TRBJ2-7	CASRGLPWEQYF	TGCGCCAGCAGGGGCCTCCCCTGGGAGCAGTACTTC
TRBD2	TRBV9	14	many	TRBJ2-1	CASSVRTSHNEQFF	TGTGCCAGCAGCGTGCGGACTAGCCACAATGAGCAGTTCTTC
NA	TRBV5-1	13	NA	TRBJ1-1	CASSSLGAGEAFF	TGCGCCAGCAGCTCCCTTGGGGCTGGTGAAGCTTTCTTT
NA	TRBV20-1	15	NA	TRBJ2-1	CSARVPARRVDEQFF	TGCAGTGCTAGAGTCCCAGCGCGAAGGGTCGATGAGCAGTTCTTC
NA	TRBV20-1	14	NA	TRBJ1-5	CSARIAQVNQPQHF	TGCAGTGCTAGAATCGCACAGGTTAATCAGCCCCAGCATTTT
NA	TRBV12-3/TRBV12-4	15	many	TRBJ1-6	CASSLGLRAGSPLHF	TGTGCCAGCAGTTTAGGGTTAAGGGCGGGTTCACCCCTCCACTTT
NA	TRBV18	11	NA	TRBJ2-5	CANSPGGEQYF	TGTGCCAACTCACCCGGCGGGGAGCAGTACTTC
TRBD1	TRBV6-2/TRBV6-3	14	many	TRBJ2-7	CASSEGRGPYEQYF	TGTGCCAGCAGTGAAGGCAGGGGGCCCTACGAGCAGTACTTC
TRBD1	TRBV28	13	few	TRBJ1-2	CASRGTGPRGYTF	TGTGCCAGCAGGGGGACAGGGCCTCGTGGCTACACCTTC
NA	TRBV4-2	13	NA	TRBJ2-5	CASSQETEETQYF	TGTGCCAGCAGCCAAGAAACGGAAGAGACCCAGTACTTC
TRBD1	TRBV5-6	13	NA	TRBJ1-2	CASSSGTVGGYTF	TGTGCCAGCAGTTCCGGGACAGTTGGGGGCTACACCTTC
TRBD1	TRBV7-2	12	many	TRBJ1-2	CASARDRDGYTF	TGTGCCAGCGCACGTGACAGGGATGGCTACACCTTC
NA	TRBV27	14	NA	TRBJ1-6	CASRFRGPIHPLHF	TGTGCCAGCAGGTTTCGGGGGCCGATTCACCCCCTCCACTTT
TRBD1	TRBV6-5	14	NA	TRBJ2-7	CASSRRDRTYEQYF	TGTGCCAGCAGCCGCCGGGACAGAACCTACGAGCAGTACTTC
NA	TRBV20-1	13	many	TRBJ2-3	CSASGTITDTQYF	TGCAGTGCTTCCGGGACCATCACAGATACGCAGTATTTT
NA	TRBV11-2	13	NA	TRBJ2-1	CASSLLSPYEQFF	TGTGCCAGCAGCTTGTTGTCACCTTATGAGCAGTTCTTC
NA	TRBV2	14	few	TRBJ1-2	CASGQSQDAGGYTF	TGTGCCAGCGGACAGTCTCAAGACGCGGGTGGCTACACCTTC
TRBD1	TRBV7-2	13	NA	TRBJ1-2	CASSSDRAYGYTF	TGTGCCAGCAGCTCGGACAGGGCCTATGGCTACACCTTC
TRBD1	TRBV11-2	16	NA	TRBJ1-2	CASSLGYRGGNYGYTF	TGTGCCAGCAGCCTTGGCTACAGGGGTGGGAACTATGGCTACACCTTC
NA	TRBV2	12	NA	TRBJ2-5	CASSDYGRVKYF	TGTGCCAGCAGTGATTACGGACGGGTGAAGTACTTC
NA	TRBV12-3/TRBV12-4	14	many	TRBJ1-6	CASSMWGPRAPLHF	TGTGCCAGCAGTATGTGGGGGCCAAGGGCACCCCTCCACTTT
NA	TRBV6-5	17	many	TRBJ2-5	CASSFTSPFRGGETQYF	TGTGCCAGCAGCTTTACTAGCCCCTTCAGGGGTGGGGAGACCCAGTACTTC